The 27 T cell receptor beta chains presented below share a single source sample, sequenced in a study of shared clonotypes between healthy human individuals. Method: immunoSEQ multiplex PCR; TCRdb's copy keeps in-frame clones and lacks some. The table lists about 2.1 million clones, 93% of them singletons. CD45RO-negative, CCR7-selected cells formed the naive CD8 fraction, which excluded terminally differentiated effector memory CD45RA+ cells. The sample consisted of naive CD8+ T cells from PBMCs. Receptors originate from a man between 18 and 35 years old in good health. Some clones in this sample may be carry-over from other donors' samples.

The chain combines TRBV5-4 with TRBJ2-7; 10 bases align to TRBD2. The CDR3 has 17 residues. Germline V lookup: CDR1 SGHNT, CDR2 YYREEE (reference sequence). With 3 bases clipped from V and 0 bases from J, the junction kept 9 bases outside the gene matches. The CDR3 DNA follows: TGTGCCAGCAGCTCTTTAGCGGGAGGAGGCCCCTCCTACGAGCAGTACTTC. Its translation: CASSSLAGGGPSYEQYF.

The chain links TRBV9 to TRBJ2-1; 16 bases are a match to TRBD2. In germline, CDR1 is SGDLS, CDR2 YYNGEE. J was trimmed by 6 bases and V by 3 bases; bases with no gene match: 6. The CDR3 length is 17 residues. CDR3 DNA sequence: TGTGCCAGCAGCGCCGGGACTAGCGGGAGGGGGACCAATGAGCAGTTCTTC. Translation: CASSAGTSGRGTNEQFF.

The genes are TRBV7-2 and TRBJ2-1; tentatively, D is TRBD2 (5 bases). Germline values: CDR1 SGHTA, CDR2 FQGNSA. V gave up 5 bases and J gave up 10 bases, with 9 bases separating them. The CDR3 loop spans 11 amino acids. The CDR3 region is CASSPASEQFF. The CDR3 coding sequence is TGTGCCAGCAGCCCCGCTAGCGAGCAGTTCTTC.

This chain uses TRBV5-1 with TRBJ2-2; TRBD1 aligns across 8 bases. Germline CDR1 reads SGHRS; CDR2 reads YFSETQ. The CDR3 sequence is 18 residues long. With 4 bases clipped from V and 2 bases from J, the junction kept 13 bases outside the gene matches. The CDR3 here is CASSQPRGTGLNTGELFF. The CDR3 DNA follows: TGCGCCAGCAGCCAACCCCGGGGGACAGGCTTAAACACCGGGGAGCTGTTTTTT.

The chain has TRBV6-1 and TRBJ1-2; 11 nucleotides agree with TRBD1. The junction had 7 bases not matched to a gene; V was cut back by 3 bases and J by 4 bases. The CDR3 runs to 16 residues. Looked up from germline, CDR1 is MNHNS and CDR2 is SASEGT. CDR3 amino acids: CASSDRTGGFVYGYTF. CDR3 bases: TGTGCCAGCAGTGATAGGACAGGGGGCTTCGTCTATGGCTACACCTTC.

About this clone itself: This specimen includes other DNA sequences encoding the same CDR3. The chain recombines TRBV7-9 with TRBJ2-1; 8 nucleotides agree with TRBD1. V was clipped by 5 bases and J by 2 bases; unmatched bases: 5. CDR3 length equals 15 residues. CDR1 and CDR2 from the germline V gene are SEHNR and FQNEAQ (reference sequence). In DNA form, the CDR3 reads TGTGCCAGCAGCCTCGACAGGGGACCCTACAATGAGCAGTTCTTC. This encodes CASSLDRGPYNEQFF.

The J gene is TRBJ2-7, the V gene TRBV6-5; no clear D gene. Germline V lookup: CDR1 MNHEY, CDR2 SVGAGI. Trimming cost V 5 bases and J 2 bases, with 10 bases left between them. The CDR3 length is 13 residues. DNA of the CDR3: TGTGCCAGCAGTGGCGATGGGACCTACGAGCAGTACTTC. Its protein product is CASSGDGTYEQYF.

Of note for this clone: This sample includes further DNA sequences coding for the same CDR3. The chain links TRBV29-1 to TRBJ2-1, with D possibly TRBD2 on 7 matching bases. The ends were cut back, 4 bases at V and 0 bases at J, with 10 bases in the middle. The CDR3 loop spans 14 amino acids. Germline V gene data show CDR1 as SQVTM and CDR2 as ANQGSEA. The CDR3 reads CSVGGGGSYNEQFF. The CDR3 DNA reads as TGCAGCGTTGGGGGAGGGGGCTCCTACAATGAGCAGTTCTTC.

In this sample, this clone turned up once. The gene calls are TRBV27 and TRBJ2-2; either TRBD1 or TRBD2 may fit D (5 bases each). The germline V gene has CDR1 MNHEY and CDR2 SMNVEV (reference sequence). The CDR3 sequence is 15 residues long. V lost 5 bases and J lost 6, with 16 bases in between. For the CDR3, the DNA is TGTGCCAGCAGTCTACGGGACGGGTTCTCCGGGGAGCTGTTTTTT. It specifies CASSLRDGFSGELFF.

V and J are TRBV4-1 and TRBJ1-1, with D uncertain. Germline lookup yields CDR1 MGHRA and CDR2 YSYEKL. V was trimmed by 1 base and J by 5 bases, leaving 14 bases between them. This CDR3 is 15 amino acids long. The CDR3, as DNA: TGCGCCAGCAGCCAAGTTCCTTTTTTGGGGACTGAAGCTTTCTTT. Translating it yields CASSQVPFLGTEAFF.

The rearrangement joins TRBV6-5 to TRBJ2-3; 7 nucleotides line up with TRBD2. CDR3 size: 14 residues. Looked up from germline, CDR1 is MNHEY and CDR2 is SVGAGI. With 2 bases clipped from V and 5 bases from J, the junction kept 4 bases outside the gene matches. The CDR3 reads CASSYLRTRDTQYF. The CDR3 nucleotides read TGTGCCAGCAGTTACCTCCGGACTAGAGATACGCAGTATTTT.

This clone was observed once. In the same sample, other DNA sequences code for this CDR3. The chain employs TRBV6-5 and TRBJ1-2, with 8 bases lining up with TRBD1. This CDR3 is 13 amino acids long. Per germline, CDR1 MNHEY and CDR2 SVGAGI. Trimming at V came to 6 bases and at J to 5 bases, leaving 5 bases not matched to a gene. Here the CDR3 DNA reads TGTGCCAGCAGGGAAGACAGGGGATATGGCTACACCTTC. Translating gives CASREDRGYGYTF.

The chain joins TRBV28 to TRBJ1-1; D gene uncertain. CDR3 size: 14 residues. Germline loops: CDR1 MDHEN, CDR2 SYDVKM. Trimming left V 2 bases short and J 2 bases short, with 9 bases between. As DNA, the CDR3 is TGTGCCAGCAGTTTAGACTGGGCTAACACTGAAGCTTTCTTT. This encodes CASSLDWANTEAFF.

J is TRBJ2-7 and V is TRBV7-6, with D tentatively TRBD1 (6 bases). Looked up from germline, CDR1 is SGHVS and CDR2 is FNYEAQ. CDR3 length equals 17 residues. V dropped 5 bases and J dropped 6 bases, with 26 bases sitting between them. The CDR3 DNA reads as TGTGCCAGCAGCCCAAACACCATTACAGGGCGAGAAGTCGAGCAGTACTTC. It is translated as CASSPNTITGREVEQYF.

The rearrangement links TRBV6-6 to TRBJ2-1; D is ambiguous. Germline V CDR1 and CDR2: MNHNY, SVGAGI (reference sequence). The V end was cut by 2 bases, the J end by 8 bases, with 16 bases between. The CDR3 has 15 amino acids. CDR3 amino acids: CASSYDFRPWDEQFF. The DNA of the CDR3 is TGTGCCAGCAGTTACGATTTTCGCCCCTGGGATGAGCAGTTCTTC.

V and J are TRBV28 and TRBJ2-7; D might be TRBD1 (5 bases). V lost 7 bases, J lost 5 bases, and 18 bases lay in between. The CDR3 totals 14 residues. Germline assignment: CDR1 MDHEN and CDR2 SYDVKM. DNA for the CDR3: TGTGCCAGCACCCCCGAGCAGGGTAGGCACGAGCAGTACTTC. Encoded protein: CASTPEQGRHEQYF. The variable domain in full, completed from reference TRBV28 and TRBJ2-7, reads DVKVTQSSRYLVKRTGEKVFLECVQDMDHENMFWYRQDPGLGLRLIYFSYDVKMKEKGDIPEGYSVSREKKERFSLILESASTNQTSMYLCASTPEQGRHEQYFGPGTRLTVT.

This clone was recorded once. The J gene is TRBJ2-5, the V gene TRBV9, with D tentatively TRBD2 (6 bases). Between the trimmed V and J ends, which lost 3 bases and 0 bases, there was a span of 6 bases. CDR1 and CDR2 from the germline V gene are SGDLS and YYNGEE. There are 13 residues in the CDR3. The CDR3 DNA is TGTGCCAGCAGCGGGACTAACCAAGAGACCCAGTACTTC. Protein product: CASSGTNQETQYF.

The V and J genes are TRBV29-1 and TRBJ2-5; D is possibly TRBD2 (6 bases). Between the trimmed V and J ends, which lost 0 bases and 2 bases, there was a span of 16 bases. The length of the CDR3 is 16 residues. The germline CDR1 and CDR2 sequences are SQVTM and ANQGSEA. CDR3 in amino acids: CSVEDYLGGEQETQYF. For the CDR3, the DNA is TGCAGCGTTGAAGATTACCTGGGGGGAGAGCAAGAGACCCAGTACTTC.

The V gene is TRBV10-2, the J gene TRBJ2-7, with D possibly matching TRBD2 (6 bases). This CDR3 is 16 amino acids long. The germline V gene has CDR1 WSHSY and CDR2 SAAADI. Trimming left V 3 bases short and J 4 bases short, with 19 bases between. CDR3: CASSDSWGVMTYEQYF. The CDR3 DNA follows: TGCGCCAGCAGTGATTCCTGGGGGGTGATGACTTACGAGCAGTACTTC.

The chain couples TRBV5-1 to TRBJ2-2, with TRBD1 identical over 8 bases. Germline CDR1 and CDR2: SGHRS and YFSETQ. The junction had 16 bases not matched to a gene; V was cut back by 7 bases and J by 8 bases. The CDR3 runs 16 residues. In DNA, the CDR3 is TGCGCCAGCTCGGATATGGACAGGGAACCCTGGGGGGAGCTGTTTTTT. This sequence encodes CASSDMDREPWGELFF. Full variable domain (missing parts from reference TRBV5-1 and TRBJ2-2): KAGVTQTPRYLIKTRGQQVTLSCSPISGHRSVSWYQQTPGQGLQFLFEYFSETQRNKGNFPGRFSGRQFSNSRSEMNVSTLELGDSALYLCASSDMDREPWGELFFGEGSRLTVL.

The J gene is TRBJ1-4, the V gene TRBV5-5; possibly TRBD1 for D (5 bases). The CDR3 spans 19 residues. CDR1 and CDR2 from the germline V gene are SGHKS and YYEKEE (reference sequence). With 0 bases removed from V and 0 bases from J, the gap between germline ends came to 18 bases. Here the CDR3 reads CASSLVWPPGGPTNEKLFF. In DNA form, the CDR3 reads TGTGCCAGCAGCTTGGTTTGGCCCCCCGGGGGACCAACTAATGAAAAACTGTTTTTT.

The rearrangement joins TRBV10-3 to TRBJ2-7, with 13 bases that match TRBD2. The germline V gene encodes CDR1 ENHRY and CDR2 SYGVKD. This CDR3 is built from 15 residues. V dropped 6 bases and J dropped 1; count of bases not matched to a gene: 3. The CDR3 reads CAIRGGLAGSYEQYF. The CDR3 coding sequence is TGTGCCATCAGGGGGGGACTAGCGGGGTCCTACGAGCAGTACTTC.

The gene calls are TRBV11-2 and TRBJ2-1; D is perhaps TRBD1 or TRBD2 (6 bases each). Trimming removed 4 bases at V and 7 bases at J, with 14 bases between. Germline CDR1 and CDR2: SGHAT and FQNNGV. The CDR3 spans 14 residues. CDR3 coding DNA: TGTGCCAGCAGCTCCAGTTGGGGGGCAAATGAGCAGTTCTTC. Translating it yields CASSSSWGANEQFF.

V usage is TRBV7-9 and J usage is TRBJ1-2; weak D call: TRBD1 (5 bases). The germline V gene has CDR1 SEHNR and CDR2 FQNEAQ (reference sequence). The CDR3 extends over 15 amino acids. V was trimmed by 5 bases and J by 2 bases, leaving 15 bases between them. The CDR3 DNA follows: TGTGCCAGCAGCCAAATCGGGACGTTCAACTATGGCTACACCTTC. Translation gives CASSQIGTFNYGYTF.

Comments on this clone: Other DNA sequences in the same sample also yield this CDR3. The chain employs TRBV6-5 and TRBJ2-1; D could derive from TRBD1 or TRBD2 (5 bases each). This CDR3 region has 13 residues. Germline loops: CDR1 MNHEY, CDR2 SVGAGI. Deletions cut 0 bases from V and 7 bases from J, with 7 bases between. Here the CDR3 reads CASSYSWGNEQFF. The CDR3 bases are TGTGCCAGCAGTTACTCGTGGGGGAATGAGCAGTTCTTC.

Of note for this clone: Other DNA sequences in this specimen translate into the identical CDR3. The chain uses TRBV28 and TRBJ2-1; D uncertain. The CDR3 is made up of 12 amino acids. V was trimmed by 0 bases and J by 9 bases, leaving 6 bases between them. Germline loops: CDR1 MDHEN, CDR2 SYDVKM. The CDR3 loop is CASSLWGTEQFF. CDR3 sequence (DNA): TGTGCCAGCAGTTTATGGGGCACTGAGCAGTTCTTC. Filled out from reference TRBV28 and TRBJ2-1, the complete variable domain reads DVKVTQSSRYLVKRTGEKVFLECVQDMDHENMFWYRQDPGLGLRLIYFSYDVKMKEKGDIPEGYSVSREKKERFSLILESASTNQTSMYLCASSLWGTEQFFGPGTRLTVL.

The chain carries TRBV27 and TRBJ2-7; D remains ambiguous. This CDR3 has 14 residues. Germline V gives CDR1 MNHEY, CDR2 SMNVEV (reference sequence). The V gene lost 2 bases and the J gene lost 2 bases, with 10 bases spanning the gap. The CDR3 coding sequence is TGTGCCAGCAGTTTAGCCCCTTTCGCCTACGAGCAGTACTTC. As protein: CASSLAPFAYEQYF.